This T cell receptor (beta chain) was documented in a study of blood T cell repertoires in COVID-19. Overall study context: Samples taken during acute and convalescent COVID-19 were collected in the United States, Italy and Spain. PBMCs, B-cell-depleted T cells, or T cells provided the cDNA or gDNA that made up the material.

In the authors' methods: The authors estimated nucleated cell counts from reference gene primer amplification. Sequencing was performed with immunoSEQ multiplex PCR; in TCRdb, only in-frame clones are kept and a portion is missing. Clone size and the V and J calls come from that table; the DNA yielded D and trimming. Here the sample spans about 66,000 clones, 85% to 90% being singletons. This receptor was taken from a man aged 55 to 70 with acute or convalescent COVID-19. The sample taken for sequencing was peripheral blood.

The CDR3 reads CASSLASPIVNIQYF. The CDR3 DNA follows: TGCGCCAGCAGCTTGGCTAGCCCAATTGTAAACATTCAGTACTTC. J is TRBJ2-4 and V is TRBV5-1; a possible D gene is TRBD2 (5 bases). V was cut by 0 bases and J by 6 bases, with 13 bases left in between. CDR3 length: 15 amino acids. Germline CDR1 and CDR2: SGHRS and YFSETQ. Based on the CDR3 plus reference TRBV5-1 and TRBJ2-4, the full variable domain is KAGVTQTPRYLIKTRGQQVTLSCSPISGHRSVSWYQQTPGQGLQFLFEYFSETQRNKGNFPGRFSGRQFSNSRSEMNVSTLELGDSALYLCASSLASPIVNIQYFGAGTRLSVL.